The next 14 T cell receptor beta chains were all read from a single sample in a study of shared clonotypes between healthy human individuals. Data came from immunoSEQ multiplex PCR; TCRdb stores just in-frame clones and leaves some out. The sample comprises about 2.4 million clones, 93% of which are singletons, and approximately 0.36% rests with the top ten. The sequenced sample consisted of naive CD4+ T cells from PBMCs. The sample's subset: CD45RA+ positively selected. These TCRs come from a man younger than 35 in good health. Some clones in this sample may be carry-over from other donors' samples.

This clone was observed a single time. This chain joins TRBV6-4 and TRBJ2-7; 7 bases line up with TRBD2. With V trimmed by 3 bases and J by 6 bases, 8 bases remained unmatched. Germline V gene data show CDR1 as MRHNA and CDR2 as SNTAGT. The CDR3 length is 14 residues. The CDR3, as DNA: TGTGCCAGCAGTGATGAGGCGGGAGTCGGCGAGCAGTACTTC. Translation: CASSDEAGVGEQYF.

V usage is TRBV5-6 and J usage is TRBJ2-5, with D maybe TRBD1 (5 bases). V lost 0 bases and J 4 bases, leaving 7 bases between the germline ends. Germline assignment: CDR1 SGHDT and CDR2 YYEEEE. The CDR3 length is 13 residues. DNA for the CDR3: TGTGCCAGCAGCTTGGAAAGGGGAGAGACCCAGTACTTC. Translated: CASSLERGETQYF.

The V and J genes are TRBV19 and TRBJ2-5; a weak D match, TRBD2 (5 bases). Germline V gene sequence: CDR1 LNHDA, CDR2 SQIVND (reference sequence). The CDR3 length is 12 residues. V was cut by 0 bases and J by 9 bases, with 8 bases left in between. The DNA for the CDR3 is TGTGCCAGTAGTATAGAACGGGGAGCCCAGTACTTC. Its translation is CASSIERGAQYF.

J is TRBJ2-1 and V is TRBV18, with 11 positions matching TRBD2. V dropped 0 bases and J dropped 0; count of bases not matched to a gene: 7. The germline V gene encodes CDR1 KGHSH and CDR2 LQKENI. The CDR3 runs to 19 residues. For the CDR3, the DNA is TGTGCCAGCTCACCACCGGGAACTAGCGGGGGAGTCTCCTACAATGAGCAGTTCTTC. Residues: CASSPPGTSGGVSYNEQFF.

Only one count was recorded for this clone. Here the CDR3 reads CASSTRDGSETQYF. The CDR3 nucleotides read TGTGCCAGCAGTACCCGGGACGGCTCGGAGACCCAGTACTTC. The gene calls are TRBV6-5 and TRBJ2-5; tentatively, D is TRBD1 or TRBD2 (5 bases each). The V and J ends lost 5 bases and 5 bases respectively, with 15 bases between them. This CDR3 is built from 14 residues. The germline V gene has CDR1 MNHEY and CDR2 SVGAGI.

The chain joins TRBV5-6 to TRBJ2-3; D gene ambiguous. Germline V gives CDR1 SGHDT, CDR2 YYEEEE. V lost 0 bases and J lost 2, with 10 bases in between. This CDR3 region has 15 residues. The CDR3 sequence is CASSLDVQYTDTQYF. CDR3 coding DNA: TGTGCCAGCAGCTTGGATGTACAGTACACAGATACGCAGTATTTT.

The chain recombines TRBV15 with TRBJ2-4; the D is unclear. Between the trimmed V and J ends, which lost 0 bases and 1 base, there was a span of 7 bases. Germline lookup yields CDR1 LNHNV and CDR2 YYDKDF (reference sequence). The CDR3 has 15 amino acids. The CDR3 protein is CATSRDNYAKNIQYF. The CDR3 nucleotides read TGTGCCACCAGCAGAGATAATTATGCCAAAAACATTCAGTACTTC.

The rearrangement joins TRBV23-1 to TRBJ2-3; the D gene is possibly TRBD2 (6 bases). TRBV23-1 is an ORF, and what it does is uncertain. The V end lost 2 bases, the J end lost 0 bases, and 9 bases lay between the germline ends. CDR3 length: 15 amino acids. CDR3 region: CASSQNGGSTDTQYF. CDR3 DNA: TGCGCCAGCAGTCAAAATGGGGGGAGCACAGATACGCAGTATTTT.

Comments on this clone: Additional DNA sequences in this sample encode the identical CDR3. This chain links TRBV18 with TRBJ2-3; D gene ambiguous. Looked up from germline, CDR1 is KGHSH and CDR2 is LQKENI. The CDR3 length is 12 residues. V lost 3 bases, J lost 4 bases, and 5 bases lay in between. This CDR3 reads CASSPSADTQYF. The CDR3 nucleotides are TGTGCCAGCTCACCGTCCGCAGATACGCAGTATTTT. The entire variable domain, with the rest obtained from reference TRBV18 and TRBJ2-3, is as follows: NAGVMQNPRHLVRRRGQEARLRCSPMKGHSHVYWYRQLPEEGLKFMVYLQKENIIDESGMPKERFSAEFPKEGPSILRIQQVVRGDSAAYFCASSPSADTQYFGPGTRLTVL.

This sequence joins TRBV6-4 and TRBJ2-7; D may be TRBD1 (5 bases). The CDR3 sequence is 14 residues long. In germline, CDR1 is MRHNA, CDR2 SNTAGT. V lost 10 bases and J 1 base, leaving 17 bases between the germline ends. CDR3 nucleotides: TGTGCCACTACGGGTTCTCGACAGTCCTACGAGCAGTACTTC. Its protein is CATTGSRQSYEQYF.

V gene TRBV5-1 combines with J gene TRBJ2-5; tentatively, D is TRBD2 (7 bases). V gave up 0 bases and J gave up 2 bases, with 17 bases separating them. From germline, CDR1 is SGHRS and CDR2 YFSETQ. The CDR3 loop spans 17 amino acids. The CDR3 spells CASSLAGASGIQETQYF. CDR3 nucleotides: TGCGCCAGCAGCTTGGCGGGGGCTAGCGGAATACAAGAGACCCAGTACTTC.

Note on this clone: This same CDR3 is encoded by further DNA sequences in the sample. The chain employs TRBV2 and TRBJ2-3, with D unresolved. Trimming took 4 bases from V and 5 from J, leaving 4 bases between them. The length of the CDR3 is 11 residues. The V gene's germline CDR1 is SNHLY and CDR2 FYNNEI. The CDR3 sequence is CASSVGDTQYF. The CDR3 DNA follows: TGTGCCAGCAGTGTGGGAGATACGCAGTATTTT.

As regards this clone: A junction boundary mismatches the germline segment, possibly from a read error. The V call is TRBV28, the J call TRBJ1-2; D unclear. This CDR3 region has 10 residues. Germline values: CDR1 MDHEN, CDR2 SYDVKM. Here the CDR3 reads CASSSRAQDF. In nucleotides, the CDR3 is TGTGCCAGCAGCTCTAGGGCCCAAGACTTC.

CDR3 sequence: CASSATPGGAGGYDEQFF. The CDR3 DNA follows: TGTGCCAGCAGCGCGACCCCCGGGGGGGCGGGAGGTTACGATGAGCAGTTCTTC. The V and J genes are TRBV9 and TRBJ2-1, with 8 bases that match TRBD2. CDR1 and CDR2 (germline): SGDLS, YYNGEE. The J segment lost 8 bases and the V segment lost 3 bases, leaving 19 bases of the junction unmatched. The CDR3 sequence is 18 residues long.